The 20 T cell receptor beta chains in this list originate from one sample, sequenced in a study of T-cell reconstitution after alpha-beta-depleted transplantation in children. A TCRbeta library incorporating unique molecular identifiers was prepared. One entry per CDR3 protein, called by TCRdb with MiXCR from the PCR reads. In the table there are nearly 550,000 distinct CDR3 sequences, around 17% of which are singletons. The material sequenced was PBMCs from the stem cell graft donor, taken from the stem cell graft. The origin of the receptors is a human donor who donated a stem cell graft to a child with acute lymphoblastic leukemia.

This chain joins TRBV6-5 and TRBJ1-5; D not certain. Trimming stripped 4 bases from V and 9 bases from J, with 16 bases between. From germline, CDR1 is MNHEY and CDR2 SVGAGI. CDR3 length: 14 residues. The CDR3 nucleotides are TGTGCCAGCAGTTTAACAGACTTCAAGGGGCCCCAGCATTTT. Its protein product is CASSLTDFKGPQHF.

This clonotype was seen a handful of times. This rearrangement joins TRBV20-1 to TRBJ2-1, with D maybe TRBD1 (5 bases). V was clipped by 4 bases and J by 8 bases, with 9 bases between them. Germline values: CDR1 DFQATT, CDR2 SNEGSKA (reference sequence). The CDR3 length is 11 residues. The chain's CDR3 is CSATRVDEQFF. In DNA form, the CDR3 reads TGCAGTGCTACCAGGGTCGATGAGCAGTTCTTC.

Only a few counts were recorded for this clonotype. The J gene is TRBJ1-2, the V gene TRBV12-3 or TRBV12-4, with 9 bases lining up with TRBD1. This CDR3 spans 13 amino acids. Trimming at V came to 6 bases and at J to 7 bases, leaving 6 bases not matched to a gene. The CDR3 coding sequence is TGTGCCAGCAGAATACAGGGGGCGACTGGCTACACCTTC. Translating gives CASRIQGATGYTF.

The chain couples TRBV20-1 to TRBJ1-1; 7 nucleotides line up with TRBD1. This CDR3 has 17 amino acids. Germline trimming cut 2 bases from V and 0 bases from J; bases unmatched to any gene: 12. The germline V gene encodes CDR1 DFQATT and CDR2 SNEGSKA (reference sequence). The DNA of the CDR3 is TGCAGTGCTAGAATATACTCGACAGGGAGGATGAACACTGAAGCTTTCTTT. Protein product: CSARIYSTGRMNTEAFF.

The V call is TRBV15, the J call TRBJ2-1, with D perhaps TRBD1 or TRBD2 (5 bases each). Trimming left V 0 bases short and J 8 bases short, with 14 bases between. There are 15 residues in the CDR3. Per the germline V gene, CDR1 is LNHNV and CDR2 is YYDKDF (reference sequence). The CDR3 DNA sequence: TGTGCCACCAGCAGAGAGGCGTACGTGGGGGATGAGCAGTTCTTC. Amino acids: CATSREAYVGDEQFF.

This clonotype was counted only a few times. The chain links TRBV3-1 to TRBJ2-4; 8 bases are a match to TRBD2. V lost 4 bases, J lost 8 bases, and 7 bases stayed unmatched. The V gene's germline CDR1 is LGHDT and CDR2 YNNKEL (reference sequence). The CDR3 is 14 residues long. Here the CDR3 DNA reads TGTGCCAGCAGCCGCCTCTCGGGGGGGGACATTCAGTACTTC. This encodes CASSRLSGGDIQYF.

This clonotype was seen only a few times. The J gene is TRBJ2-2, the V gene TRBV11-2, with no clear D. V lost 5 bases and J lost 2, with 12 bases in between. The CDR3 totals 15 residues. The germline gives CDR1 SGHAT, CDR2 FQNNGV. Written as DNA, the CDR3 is TGTGCCAGCAGCCGTGACCTAGTTAACACCGGGGAGCTGTTTTTT. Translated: CASSRDLVNTGELFF.

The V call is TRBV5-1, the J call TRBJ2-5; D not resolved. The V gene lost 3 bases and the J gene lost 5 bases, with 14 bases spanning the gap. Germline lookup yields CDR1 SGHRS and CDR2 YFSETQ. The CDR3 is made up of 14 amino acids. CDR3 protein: CASSSLPPAETQYF. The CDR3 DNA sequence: TGCGCCAGCAGCTCCCTCCCTCCAGCGGAGACCCAGTACTTC.

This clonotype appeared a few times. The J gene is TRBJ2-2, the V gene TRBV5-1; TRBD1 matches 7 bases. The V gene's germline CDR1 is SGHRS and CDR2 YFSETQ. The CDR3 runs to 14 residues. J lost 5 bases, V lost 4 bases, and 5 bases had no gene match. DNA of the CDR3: TGCGCCAGCAGCCGCCGACAGGGAACCGGGGAGCTGTTTTTT. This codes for CASSRRQGTGELFF.

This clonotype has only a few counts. CDR3 DNA: TGCGCCAGCAGCTTGGTGGAGGACCCAACCTACGAGCAGTACTTC. This gives the protein CASSLVEDPTYEQYF. The chain combines TRBV5-1 with TRBJ2-7, with D perhaps TRBD2 (5 bases). Trimming took 0 bases from V and 2 from J, leaving 12 bases between them. CDR1 is SGHRS, CDR2 YFSETQ, per germline. This CDR3 is 15 amino acids long.

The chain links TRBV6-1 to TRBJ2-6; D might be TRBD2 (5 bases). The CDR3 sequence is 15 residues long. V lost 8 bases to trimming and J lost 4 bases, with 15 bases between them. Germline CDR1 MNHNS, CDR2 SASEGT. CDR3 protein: CASRVRADGANVLTF. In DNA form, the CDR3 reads TGTGCCAGCCGTGTGCGGGCTGACGGGGCCAACGTCCTGACTTTC.

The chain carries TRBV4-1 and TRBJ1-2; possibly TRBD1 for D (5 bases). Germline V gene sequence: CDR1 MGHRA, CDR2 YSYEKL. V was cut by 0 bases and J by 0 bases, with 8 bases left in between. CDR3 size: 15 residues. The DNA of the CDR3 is TGCGCCAGCAGCCAAGAAGACAGCACTAACTATGGCTACACCTTC. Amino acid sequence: CASSQEDSTNYGYTF.

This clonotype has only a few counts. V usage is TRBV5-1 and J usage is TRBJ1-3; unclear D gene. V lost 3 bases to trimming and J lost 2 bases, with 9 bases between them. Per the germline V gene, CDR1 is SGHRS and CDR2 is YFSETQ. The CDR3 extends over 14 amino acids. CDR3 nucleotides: TGCGCCAGCAGCTCTGAGAAACCTGGAAACACCATATATTTT. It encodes CASSSEKPGNTIYF.

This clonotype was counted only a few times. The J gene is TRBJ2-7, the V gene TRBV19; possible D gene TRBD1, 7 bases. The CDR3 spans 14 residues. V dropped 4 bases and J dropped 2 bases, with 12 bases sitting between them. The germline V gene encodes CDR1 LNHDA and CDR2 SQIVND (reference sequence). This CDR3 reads CASSSGGTAYEQYF. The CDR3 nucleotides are TGTGCCAGTAGTAGCGGCGGGACAGCCTACGAGCAGTACTTC. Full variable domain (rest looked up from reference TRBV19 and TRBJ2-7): DGGITQSPKYLFRKEGQNVTLSCEQNLNHDAMYWYRQDPGQGLRLIYYSQIVNDFQKGDIAEGYSVSREKKESFPLTVTSAQKNPTAFYLCASSSGGTAYEQYFGPGTRLTVT.

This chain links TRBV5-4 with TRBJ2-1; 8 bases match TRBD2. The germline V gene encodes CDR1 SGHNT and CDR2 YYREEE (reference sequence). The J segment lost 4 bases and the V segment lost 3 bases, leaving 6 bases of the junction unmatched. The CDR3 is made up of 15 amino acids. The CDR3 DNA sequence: TGTGCCAGCAGCTACCGGGGGGGGCTATACAATGAGCAGTTCTTC. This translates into CASSYRGGLYNEQFF.

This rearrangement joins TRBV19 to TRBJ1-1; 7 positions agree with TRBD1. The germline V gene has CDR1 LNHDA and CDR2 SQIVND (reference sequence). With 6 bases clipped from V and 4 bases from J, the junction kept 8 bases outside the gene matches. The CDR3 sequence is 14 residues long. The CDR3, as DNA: TGTGCCAGTAGGGTACAGGGGTTGATCACTGAAGCTTTCTTT. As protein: CASRVQGLITEAFF.

CDR3 in amino acids: CSVEGSAGGSYNEQFF. The CDR3 DNA reads as TGCAGCGTTGAGGGGTCAGCGGGAGGCTCCTACAATGAGCAGTTCTTC. The chain employs TRBV29-1 and TRBJ2-1; 9 bases are shared with TRBD2. V was pared by 3 bases and J by 0 bases, with 6 bases of the junction left unmatched. CDR3 length: 16 residues. Germline-derived CDR1 and CDR2 are SQVTM and ANQGSEA.

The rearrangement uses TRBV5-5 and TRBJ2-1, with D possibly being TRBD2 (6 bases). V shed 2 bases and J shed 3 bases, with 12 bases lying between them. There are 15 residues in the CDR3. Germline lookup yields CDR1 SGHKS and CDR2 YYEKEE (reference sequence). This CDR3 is CASSLRDSNYNEQFF. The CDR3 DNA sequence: TGTGCCAGCAGCTTACGGGACTCAAACTACAATGAGCAGTTCTTC.

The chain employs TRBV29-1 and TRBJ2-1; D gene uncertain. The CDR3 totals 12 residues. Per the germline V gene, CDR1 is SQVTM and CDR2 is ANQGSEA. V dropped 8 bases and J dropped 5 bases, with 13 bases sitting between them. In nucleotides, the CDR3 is TGCAGCATAGCAAGATCACACAATGAGCAGTTCTTC. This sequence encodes CSIARSHNEQFF.

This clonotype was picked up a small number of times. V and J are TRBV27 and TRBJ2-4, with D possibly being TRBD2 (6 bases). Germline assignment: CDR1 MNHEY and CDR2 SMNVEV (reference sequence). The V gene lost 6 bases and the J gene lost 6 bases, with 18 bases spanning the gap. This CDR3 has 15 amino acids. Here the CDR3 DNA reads TGTGCCAGCAGGGGACTCGGGATCTCGAGAAACATTCAGTACTTC. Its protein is CASRGLGISRNIQYF.